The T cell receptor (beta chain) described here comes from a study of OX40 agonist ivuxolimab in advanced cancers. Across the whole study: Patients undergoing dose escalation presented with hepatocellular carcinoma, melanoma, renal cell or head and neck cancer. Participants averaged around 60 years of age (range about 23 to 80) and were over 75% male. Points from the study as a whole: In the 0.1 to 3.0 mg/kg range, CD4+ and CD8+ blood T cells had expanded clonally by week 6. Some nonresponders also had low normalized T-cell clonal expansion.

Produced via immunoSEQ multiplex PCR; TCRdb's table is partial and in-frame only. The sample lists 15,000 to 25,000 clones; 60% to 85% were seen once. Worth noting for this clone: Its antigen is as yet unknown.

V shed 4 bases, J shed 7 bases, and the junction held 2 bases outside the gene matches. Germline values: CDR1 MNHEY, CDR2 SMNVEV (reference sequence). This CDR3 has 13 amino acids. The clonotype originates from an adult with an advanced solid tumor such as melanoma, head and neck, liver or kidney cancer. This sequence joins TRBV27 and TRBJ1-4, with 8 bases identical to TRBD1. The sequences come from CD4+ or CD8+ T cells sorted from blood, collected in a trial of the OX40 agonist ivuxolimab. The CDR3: CASSSTGAEKLFF. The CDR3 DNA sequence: TGTGCCAGCAGTTCGACAGGGGCTGAAAAACTGTTTTTT.